This entry lists 20 T cell receptor beta chains sequenced from one sample in a study of OX40 agonist ivuxolimab in advanced cancers. This table comes from immunoSEQ multiplex PCR, and its TCRdb copy is limited to in-frame clones, with some not included. In the table there are roughly 63,000 clones, 80% to 90% of which are singletons. The sample in question was CD4+ or CD8+ T cells sorted from blood, obtained in a trial of the OX40 agonist ivuxolimab. These receptors came from an adult with an advanced solid tumor such as melanoma, head and neck, liver or kidney cancer.

The chain combines TRBV28 with TRBJ2-5, with D perhaps TRBD1 or TRBD2 (5 bases each). Looked up from germline, CDR1 is MDHEN and CDR2 is SYDVKM. This CDR3 spans 16 amino acids. Trimming removed 4 bases at V and 5 bases at J, with 20 bases between. The CDR3 here is CASSSRGGGRTETQYF. The CDR3 coding sequence is TGTGCCAGCAGTTCCCGGGGCGGAGGAAGGACGGAGACCCAGTACTTC.

This rearrangement joins TRBV18 to TRBJ1-2; tentative D call: TRBD1 (5 bases). Deletions cut 4 bases from V and 6 bases from J, with 15 bases between. The CDR3 contains 14 residues. Germline loops: CDR1 KGHSH, CDR2 LQKENI. CDR3 sequence: CASSLTRGQDGYTF. The CDR3 nucleotides are TGTGCCAGCTCACTTACTAGGGGCCAAGATGGCTACACCTTC. The full variable domain, in which reference TRBV18 and TRBJ1-2 provide the parts outside the CDR3, is NAGVMQNPRHLVRRRGQEARLRCSPMKGHSHVYWYRQLPEEGLKFMVYLQKENIIDESGMPKERFSAEFPKEGPSILRIQQVVRGDSAAYFCASSLTRGQDGYTFGSGTRLTVV.

In this sample, this clone turned up a few times. The chain recombines TRBV10-3 with TRBJ1-6, with 8 bases matching TRBD1. Germline values: CDR1 ENHRY, CDR2 SYGVKD. The CDR3 consists of 15 residues. J gave up 11 bases and V 0 bases, and 6 bases lay outside the gene matches. In DNA form, the CDR3 reads TGTGCCATCAGTGAGTCGCTGGACAGGGAGCCACCCCTCCACTTT. Its protein is CAISESLDREPPLHF.

The chain has TRBV4-1 and TRBJ1-3; D ambiguous. The CDR3 length is 16 residues. The germline gives CDR1 MGHRA, CDR2 YSYEKL. The V and J ends lost 1 base and 0 bases respectively, with 10 bases between them. The CDR3 region is CASSQVVGNSGNTIYF. The CDR3, as DNA: TGCGCCAGCAGCCAAGTGGTGGGAAACTCTGGAAACACCATATATTTT.

J is TRBJ2-1 and V is TRBV7-9, with D perhaps TRBD1 or TRBD2 (6 bases each). Germline V gene data show CDR1 as SEHNR and CDR2 as FQNEAQ (reference sequence). The V end lost 5 bases, the J end lost 3 bases, and 20 bases lay between the germline ends. The CDR3 has 17 amino acids. The CDR3 DNA follows: TGTGCCAGCAGCAACCGCCGAGGGGGGAGTTACTACAATGAGCAGTTCTTC. Encoded protein: CASSNRRGGSYYNEQFF.

In DNA form, the CDR3 reads TGTGCCAGCAGCTCCCCTAGTCACAGATCACTCTCCTACGAGCAGTACTTC. Amino acid sequence: CASSSPSHRSLSYEQYF. J is TRBJ2-7 and V is TRBV7-9, with D unclear. V was trimmed by 4 bases and J by 0 bases, leaving 19 bases between them. This CDR3 comprises 17 residues. Germline lookup yields CDR1 SEHNR and CDR2 FQNEAQ (reference sequence).

J is TRBJ2-7 and V is TRBV5-1, with 14 bases lining up with TRBD2. CDR1 is SGHRS and CDR2 is YFSETQ in the germline V gene. The length of the CDR3 is 15 residues. V lost 4 bases to trimming and J lost 9 bases; unmatched junction nucleotides: 9. The CDR3 loop is CASSRVGLAGERQYF. CDR3 DNA sequence: TGCGCCAGCAGCAGGGTGGGACTAGCGGGGGAGAGGCAGTACTTC.

V usage is TRBV28 and J usage is TRBJ2-5, with D possibly TRBD2 on 6 matching bases. Trimming cost V 5 bases and J 4 bases, with 14 bases left between them. CDR3 size: 14 residues. Per the germline V gene, CDR1 is MDHEN and CDR2 is SYDVKM. The CDR3 region is CASSPLGGGETQYF. In DNA form, the CDR3 reads TGTGCCAGCAGTCCGCTCGGGGGAGGAGAGACCCAGTACTTC.

This chain links TRBV18 with TRBJ2-2; 8 bases are shared with TRBD2. Germline V lookup: CDR1 KGHSH, CDR2 LQKENI. The V gene end was trimmed by 3 bases and the J gene end by 2 bases; junction bases not matched to a gene: 8. The CDR3 runs to 17 residues. CDR3 DNA: TGTGCCAGCTCACCGAGACTAGCGTCCCGAAACACCGGGGAGCTGTTTTTT. This encodes CASSPRLASRNTGELFF.

This chain links TRBV2 with TRBJ1-5; D not certain. The germline V gene encodes CDR1 SNHLY and CDR2 FYNNEI. This CDR3 is 16 amino acids long. Trimming stripped 2 bases from V and 0 bases from J, with 11 bases between. This CDR3 is CASSETGSVSNQPQHF. Here the CDR3 DNA reads TGTGCCAGCAGTGAAACGGGGAGTGTTAGCAATCAGCCCCAGCATTTT. The variable domain in full, completed from reference TRBV2 and TRBJ1-5, reads EPEVTQTPSHQVTQMGQEVILRCVPISNHLYFYWYRQILGQKVEFLVSFYNNEISEKSEIFDDQFSVERPDGSNFTLKIRSTKLEDSAMYFCASSETGSVSNQPQHFGDGTRLSIL.

The chain carries TRBV6-1 and TRBJ2-5, with 9 nucleotides matching TRBD1. Germline trimming cut 5 bases from V and 9 bases from J; bases unmatched to any gene: 7. Germline V gene data show CDR1 as MNHNS and CDR2 as SASEGT. This CDR3 is 13 amino acids long. The CDR3: CASSTQQGAPQYF. The DNA for the CDR3 is TGTGCCAGCAGTACCCAACAGGGGGCGCCCCAGTACTTC.

This chain joins TRBV5-1 and TRBJ1-2, with D unresolved. Trimming pared 0 bases from V and 3 bases from J, leaving 6 bases between. Germline lookup yields CDR1 SGHRS and CDR2 YFSETQ. The CDR3 is 13 amino acids. Here the CDR3 DNA reads TGCGCCAGCAGCTTGGACGCGGACTATGGCTACACCTTC. Protein product: CASSLDADYGYTF.

V and J are TRBV19 and TRBJ1-2, with a possible D match to TRBD1 (6 bases). The germline CDR1 and CDR2 sequences are LNHDA and SQIVND (reference sequence). CDR3 size: 14 residues. V lost 5 bases to trimming and J lost 6 bases, with 16 bases between them. CDR3 in amino acids: CASSSRGAFHGYTF. The CDR3 DNA reads as TGTGCCAGTAGTTCAAGGGGGGCTTTTCATGGCTACACCTTC.

This chain uses TRBV7-8 with TRBJ2-7; D unclear. Trimming removed 6 bases from V and 4 bases from J, with 10 bases in between. The CDR3 is made up of 12 amino acids. CDR1 is SGHVS, CDR2 FQNEAQ, per germline. The DNA of the CDR3 is TGTGCCAGCAGTTATTTAGGGTACGAGCAGTACTTC. Its protein is CASSYLGYEQYF.

The chain combines TRBV5-1 with TRBJ1-4; perhaps TRBD1 as D (5 bases). Germline assignment: CDR1 SGHRS and CDR2 YFSETQ. Trimming took 1 base from V and 4 from J, leaving 14 bases between them. This CDR3 comprises 16 residues. CDR3 protein: CASSLWGSSLNEKLFF. CDR3 nucleotide sequence: TGCGCCAGCAGCTTGTGGGGCAGCTCCCTTAATGAAAAACTGTTTTTT. Full variable domain (missing parts from reference TRBV5-1 and TRBJ1-4): KAGVTQTPRYLIKTRGQQVTLSCSPISGHRSVSWYQQTPGQGLQFLFEYFSETQRNKGNFPGRFSGRQFSNSRSEMNVSTLELGDSALYLCASSLWGSSLNEKLFFGSGTQLSVL.

The chain couples TRBV5-4 to TRBJ2-7; D remains ambiguous. V was pared by 1 base and J by 4 bases, with 12 bases between. The germline gives CDR1 SGHNT, CDR2 YYREEE (reference sequence). The CDR3 is 14 amino acids. The CDR3 DNA follows: TGTGCCAGCAGCTTGATAGGCAGAGGATACGAGCAGTACTTC. Amino acids: CASSLIGRGYEQYF.

The chain uses TRBV5-4 and TRBJ1-4, with unresolved D. Germline CDR1 reads SGHNT; CDR2 reads YYREEE (reference sequence). V was clipped by 4 bases and J by 1 base, with 11 bases between them. This CDR3 has 15 residues. This CDR3 reads CASSPGSITNEKLFF. The CDR3 DNA sequence: TGTGCCAGCAGCCCTGGTAGCATAACTAATGAAAAACTGTTTTTT.

The chain has TRBV27 and TRBJ2-7; D remains ambiguous. V was clipped by 5 bases and J by 0 bases, with 11 bases between them. Per the germline V gene, CDR1 is MNHEY and CDR2 is SMNVEV (reference sequence). The CDR3 contains 14 residues. As DNA, the CDR3 is TGTGCCAGCAGTCCTCGAAGGGACTCCTACGAGCAGTACTTC. Its translation: CASSPRRDSYEQYF.

The rearrangement uses TRBV5-1 and TRBJ2-5; TRBD2 matches at 11 bases. V gave up 0 bases and J gave up 4 bases; unmatched junction bases: 11. The CDR3 contains 18 residues. Germline V lookup: CDR1 SGHRS, CDR2 YFSETQ. Written as DNA, the CDR3 is TGCGCCAGCAGCTTGGTAGGGCTAGCGGGGGGCCGCGGAGAGACCCAGTACTTC. It is translated as CASSLVGLAGGRGETQYF.

CDR3 bases: TGTGCCAGCAGTTTATTGCGGGAGGGGTACGAGCAGTACTTC. It yields the protein CASSLLREGYEQYF. The chain combines TRBV28 with TRBJ2-7; 9 bases map to TRBD2. CDR3 length: 14 residues. CDR1 MDHEN and CDR2 SYDVKM come from the germline V gene. V shed 1 base and J 4 bases; nucleotides not matched to a gene: 2.